The rows below give T cell receptor beta chains drawn from one sample of a study of control samples from healthy donors and cancer patients. Sequenced by immunoSEQ multiplex PCR; TCRdb stores in-frame clones only, minus some. The sample records 35,000 to 50,000 clones, more than 75% being singletons. Source material: PBMCs. All receptors come from a woman aged 60-75 years with lung cancer. The CDR3 runs from the conserved cysteine through the conserved F or W. The D gene is left open where the match is weak. Size values are once, few and many counts, or a class for expanded clones, and some rows have none.

v_call: TRBV7-9; d_call: NA; clone_size: NA; j_call: TRBJ1-2; cdr3_nt: TGTGCCAGCAGCCCCGGGGGGGCCCTCTATGGCTACACCTTC; cdr3_aa: CASSPGGALYGYTF
v_call: TRBV7-2; d_call: TRBD1; clone_size: NA; j_call: TRBJ1-1; cdr3_nt: TGTGCCAGCAGAACCGGGACAGGAATGCGGAACACTGAAGCTTTCTTT; cdr3_aa: CASRTGTGMRNTEAFF
v_call: TRBV6-5; d_call: NA; clone_size: NA; j_call: TRBJ2-7; cdr3_nt: TGTGCCAGCAGTTACGACTCGGGGTCCTACGAGCAGTACTTC; cdr3_aa: CASSYDSGSYEQYF
v_call: TRBV30; d_call: TRBD1; clone_size: NA; j_call: TRBJ1-1; cdr3_nt: TGTGCCTGGACCATGACAGGGGTGGCTGAAGCTTTCTTT; cdr3_aa: CAWTMTGVAEAFF
v_call: TRBV3-1/TRBV3-2; d_call: NA; clone_size: NA; j_call: TRBJ2-1; cdr3_nt: TGTGCCAGCAGCCCCCGAGGCCAAGGGTTCTACAATGAGCAGTTCTTC; cdr3_aa: CASSPRGQGFYNEQFF
v_call: TRBV7-9; d_call: NA; clone_size: NA; j_call: TRBJ1-5; cdr3_nt: TGTGCCAGCAGCTTATTGGGTCAGCCCCAGCATTTT; cdr3_aa: CASSLLGQPQHF
v_call: TRBV5-5; d_call: NA; clone_size: NA; j_call: TRBJ2-1; cdr3_nt: TGTGCCAGCGGGCTTAGCGGCCAGAGATACAATGAGCAGTTCTTC; cdr3_aa: CASGLSGQRYNEQFF
v_call: TRBV2; d_call: TRBD2; clone_size: NA; j_call: TRBJ2-1; cdr3_nt: TGTGCCAGCAGTCGAACTAGCGGCCACAATGAGCAGTTCTTC; cdr3_aa: CASSRTSGHNEQFF
v_call: TRBV5-6; d_call: TRBD2; clone_size: NA; j_call: TRBJ2-1; cdr3_nt: TGTGCCAGCAGAACCATAGCGGGAGGTGAGTTCTTC; cdr3_aa: CASRTIAGGEFF
v_call: TRBV12-3/TRBV12-4; d_call: NA; clone_size: NA; j_call: TRBJ2-7; cdr3_nt: TGTGCCAGCAGCCCCTCCCGGGACGAGCAGTACTTC; cdr3_aa: CASSPSRDEQYF
v_call: TRBV9; d_call: NA; clone_size: once; j_call: TRBJ2-2; cdr3_nt: TGTGCCAGCAGCGTATCGACGACGGAGTCCGGGGAGCTGTTTTTT; cdr3_aa: CASSVSTTESGELFF
v_call: TRBV19; d_call: TRBD1; clone_size: NA; j_call: TRBJ2-7; cdr3_nt: TGTGCCAGTAGTATTGGCAGGGGGCTATACGAGCAGTACTTC; cdr3_aa: CASSIGRGLYEQYF
v_call: TRBV6-1; d_call: TRBD1; clone_size: NA; j_call: TRBJ1-2; cdr3_nt: TGTGCCAGCAGTGAGGACAGGGGGGCTTCGGGCTACACCTTC; cdr3_aa: CASSEDRGASGYTF
v_call: TRBV7-9; d_call: NA; clone_size: NA; j_call: TRBJ2-2; cdr3_nt: TGTGCCAGCAGCTTTGGGGGTGGCACCGGGGAGCTGTTTTTT; cdr3_aa: CASSFGGGTGELFF
v_call: TRBV11-2; d_call: TRBD2; clone_size: NA; j_call: TRBJ2-7; cdr3_nt: TGTGCCAGCAGCTTATTTGCGGGAGGCTACGAGCAGTACTTC; cdr3_aa: CASSLFAGGYEQYF
v_call: TRBV7-9; d_call: TRBD2; clone_size: NA; j_call: TRBJ2-3; cdr3_nt: TGTGCCAGCAGCGCCTTCGGGAGGAGGACAGATACGCAGTATTTT; cdr3_aa: CASSAFGRRTDTQYF
v_call: TRBV4-1; d_call: NA; clone_size: NA; j_call: TRBJ2-7; cdr3_nt: TGCGCCAGCAGCCAAAACCCCAATACTCTGGATGACGAGCAGTACTTC; cdr3_aa: CASSQNPNTLDDEQYF
v_call: TRBV12-5; d_call: NA; clone_size: NA; j_call: TRBJ1-1; cdr3_nt: TGTGCTAGTGGTCCAGGACAAGTTCGAGCTTTCTTT; cdr3_aa: CASGPGQVRAFF
v_call: TRBV7-3; d_call: TRBD1; clone_size: NA; j_call: TRBJ2-1; cdr3_nt: TGTGCCAGCAGCTTACAGGGGGAGAACAATGAGCAGTTCTTC; cdr3_aa: CASSLQGENNEQFF
v_call: TRBV19; d_call: NA; clone_size: NA; j_call: TRBJ2-7; cdr3_nt: TGTGCCAGTAGTATCATAGGCAACTCGGGGGAGCAGTACTTC; cdr3_aa: CASSIIGNSGEQYF
v_call: TRBV6-1; d_call: TRBD1; clone_size: NA; j_call: TRBJ2-4; cdr3_nt: TGTGCCAGCAGTGAATCTACCGCAGGGGGCGTTCAGTACTTC; cdr3_aa: CASSESTAGGVQYF
v_call: TRBV4-1; d_call: NA; clone_size: NA; j_call: TRBJ2-1; cdr3_nt: TGCGCCAGCAGCCAAGAGGGTCGCAACTCTTACAATGAGCAGTTCTTC; cdr3_aa: CASSQEGRNSYNEQFF
v_call: TRBV7-3; d_call: NA; clone_size: NA; j_call: TRBJ1-6; cdr3_nt: TGTGCCAGCAGCTTAGATGGGACCTCGAATTCACCCCTCCACTTT; cdr3_aa: CASSLDGTSNSPLHF
v_call: TRBV28; d_call: NA; clone_size: NA; j_call: TRBJ1-2; cdr3_nt: TGTGCCAGCAGTTTAAAGGGGATCAAGGGCTACACCTTC; cdr3_aa: CASSLKGIKGYTF
v_call: TRBV12-3/TRBV12-4; d_call: TRBD1; clone_size: NA; j_call: TRBJ2-7; cdr3_nt: TGTGCCAGCAGTTTCCAGGGGGCCTACGAGCAGTACTTC; cdr3_aa: CASSFQGAYEQYF
v_call: TRBV18; d_call: NA; clone_size: NA; j_call: TRBJ2-5; cdr3_nt: TGTGCCAGCTCACCAGAGGAAGAGACCCAGTACTTC; cdr3_aa: CASSPEEETQYF
v_call: TRBV9; d_call: NA; clone_size: NA; j_call: TRBJ2-7; cdr3_nt: TGTGCCAGCAGCGTAGAGGGGGTAGGCGAGCAGTACTTC; cdr3_aa: CASSVEGVGEQYF
v_call: TRBV5-1; d_call: TRBD1; clone_size: NA; j_call: TRBJ1-1; cdr3_nt: TGCGCCAGCAGCCTGACAGGGGACGCCAGGAACACTGAAGCTTTCTTT; cdr3_aa: CASSLTGDARNTEAFF
v_call: TRBV24-1; d_call: NA; clone_size: NA; j_call: TRBJ2-7; cdr3_nt: TGTGCCACCAGTGATGGGTCCTACGAGCAGTACTTC; cdr3_aa: CATSDGSYEQYF
v_call: TRBV28; d_call: NA; clone_size: NA; j_call: TRBJ1-1; cdr3_nt: TGTGCCAGCAGTTCCCGAACCGTGAACACTGAAGCTTTCTTT; cdr3_aa: CASSSRTVNTEAFF
v_call: TRBV3-1/TRBV3-2; d_call: TRBD2; clone_size: once; j_call: TRBJ2-5; cdr3_nt: TGTGCCAGCAGCCAAGATGTAGCTAGCGGGAGTCAAGAGACCCAGTACTTC; cdr3_aa: CASSQDVASGSQETQYF
v_call: TRBV30; d_call: NA; clone_size: NA; j_call: TRBJ2-3; cdr3_nt: TGTGCCTGGAGTTCGCCCGTTGCATCCACAGATACGCAGTATTTT; cdr3_aa: CAWSSPVASTDTQYF
v_call: TRBV10-3; d_call: NA; clone_size: NA; j_call: TRBJ1-5; cdr3_nt: TGTGCCACCTTGGCGGCGAGCAATCAGCCCCAGCATTTT; cdr3_aa: CATLAASNQPQHF
v_call: TRBV10-3; d_call: NA; clone_size: NA; j_call: TRBJ1-1; cdr3_nt: TGTGCCATCAGTGTTGGAAGCGGCGTGAAGACTGAAGCTTTCTTT; cdr3_aa: CAISVGSGVKTEAFF
v_call: TRBV11-3; d_call: NA; clone_size: NA; j_call: TRBJ1-1; cdr3_nt: TGTGCCAGCAGCTTATCCAGGATGAACACTGAAGCTTTCTTT; cdr3_aa: CASSLSRMNTEAFF
v_call: TRBV10-3; d_call: NA; clone_size: NA; j_call: TRBJ1-1; cdr3_nt: TGTGCCATCTCAGGGAACACTGAAGCTTTCTTT; cdr3_aa: CAISGNTEAFF
v_call: TRBV19; d_call: NA; clone_size: NA; j_call: TRBJ2-1; cdr3_nt: TGTGCCAGTAGCTTGACCAGCCCGTCGAGGGAGCAGTTCTTC; cdr3_aa: CASSLTSPSREQFF
v_call: TRBV7-9; d_call: TRBD2; clone_size: NA; j_call: TRBJ2-5; cdr3_nt: TGTGCCAGCAGCTTCGGGACTAGCGGGTTAAGCGTTCAAGAGACCCAGTACTTC; cdr3_aa: CASSFGTSGLSVQETQYF
v_call: TRBV11-2; d_call: TRBD2; clone_size: NA; j_call: TRBJ2-5; cdr3_nt: TGTGCCAGCTCTCGGGATAGCGGGAGAACGGAGACCCAGTACTTC; cdr3_aa: CASSRDSGRTETQYF
v_call: TRBV5-1; d_call: NA; clone_size: NA; j_call: TRBJ2-4; cdr3_nt: TGCGCCAGCAGCTTGGAGGGTACCAAAAACATTCAGTACTTC; cdr3_aa: CASSLEGTKNIQYF
v_call: TRBV7-2; d_call: NA; clone_size: NA; j_call: TRBJ2-4; cdr3_nt: TGTGCCAGCAGCTTAGGGGGTAGCCAAAACATTCAGTACTTC; cdr3_aa: CASSLGGSQNIQYF
v_call: TRBV28; d_call: NA; clone_size: NA; j_call: TRBJ2-5; cdr3_nt: TGTGCCAGCAGTTTAGACCCGCGGCAAGAGACCCAGTACTTC; cdr3_aa: CASSLDPRQETQYF